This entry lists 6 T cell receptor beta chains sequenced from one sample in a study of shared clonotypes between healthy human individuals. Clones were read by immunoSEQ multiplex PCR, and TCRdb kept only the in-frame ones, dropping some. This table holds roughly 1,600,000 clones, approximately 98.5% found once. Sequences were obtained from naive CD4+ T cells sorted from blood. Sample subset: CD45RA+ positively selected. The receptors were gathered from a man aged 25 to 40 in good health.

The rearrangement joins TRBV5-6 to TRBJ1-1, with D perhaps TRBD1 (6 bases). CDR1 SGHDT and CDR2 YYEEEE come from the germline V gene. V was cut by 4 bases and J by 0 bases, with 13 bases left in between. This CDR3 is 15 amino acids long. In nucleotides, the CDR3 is TGTGCCAGCAGCCTGTTGGGACATCTGAACACTGAAGCTTTCTTT. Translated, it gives CASSLLGHLNTEAFF.

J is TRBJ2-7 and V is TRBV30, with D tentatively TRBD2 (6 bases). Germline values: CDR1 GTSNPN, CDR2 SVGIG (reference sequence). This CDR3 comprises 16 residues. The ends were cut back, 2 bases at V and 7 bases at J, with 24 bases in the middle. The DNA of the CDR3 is TGTGCCTGGAGTTCTAAAGCGGGTGTGTACAAGGTAGAGCAGTACTTC. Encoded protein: CAWSSKAGVYKVEQYF.

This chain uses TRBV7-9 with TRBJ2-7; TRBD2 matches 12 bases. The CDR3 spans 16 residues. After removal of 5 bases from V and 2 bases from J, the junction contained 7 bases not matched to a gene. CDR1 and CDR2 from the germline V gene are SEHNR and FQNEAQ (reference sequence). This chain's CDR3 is CASSPIPSGRAYEQYF. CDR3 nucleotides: TGTGCCAGCAGCCCCATACCTAGCGGGAGGGCCTACGAGCAGTACTTC.

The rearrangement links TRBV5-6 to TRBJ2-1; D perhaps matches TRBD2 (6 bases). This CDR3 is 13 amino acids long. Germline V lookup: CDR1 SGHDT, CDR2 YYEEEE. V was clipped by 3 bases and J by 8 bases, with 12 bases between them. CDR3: CASSSLGGDEQFF. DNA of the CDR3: TGTGCCAGCAGCTCTTTGGGGGGTGATGAGCAGTTCTTC.

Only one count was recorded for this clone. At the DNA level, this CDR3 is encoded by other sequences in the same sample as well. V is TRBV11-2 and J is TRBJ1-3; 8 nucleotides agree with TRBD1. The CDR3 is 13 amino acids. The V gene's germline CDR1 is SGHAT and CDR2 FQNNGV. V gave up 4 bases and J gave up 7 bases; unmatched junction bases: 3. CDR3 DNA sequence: TGTGCCAGCAGCTCGGGGACAGGCAACACCATATATTTT. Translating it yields CASSSGTGNTIYF.

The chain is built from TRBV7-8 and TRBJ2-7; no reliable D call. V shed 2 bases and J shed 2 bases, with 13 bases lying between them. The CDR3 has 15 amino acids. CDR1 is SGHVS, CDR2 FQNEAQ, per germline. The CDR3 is CASSLLVAGTYEQYF. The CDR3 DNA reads TGTGCCAGCAGCTTACTCGTTGCAGGAACCTACGAGCAGTACTTC. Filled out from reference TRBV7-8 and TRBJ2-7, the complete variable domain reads GAGVSQSPRYKVAKRGQDVALRCDPISGHVSLFWYQQALGQGPEFLTYFQNEAQLDKSGLPSDRFFAERPEGSVSTLKIQRTQQEDSAVYLCASSLLVAGTYEQYFGPGTRLTVT.